This record concerns one T cell receptor (beta chain) sequence. It has no known antigen specificity. No base-level quality is on record; no much larger clone is a single base apart. Patients with a history of autoimmune disease or receiving systemic immunosuppression were excluded from the trial. Peripheral blood for TCR sequencing was collected from all dose cohorts at baseline, on cycle 4 day 1, and on cycle 7 day 1. The samples were drawn from a first-in-human, open-label, multicenter phase I dose-escalation trial of ivuxolimab. The trial enrolled adults with locally advanced or metastatic head and neck squamous cell, hepatocellular, melanoma or renal cell carcinoma. CD4+ and CD8+ T cells were sorted separately from peripheral blood before TCR sequencing. This sample is part of a study of OX40 agonist ivuxolimab in advanced cancers. In the study overall: Ivuxolimab was a fully human IgG2 agonistic monoclonal antibody targeting the costimulatory receptor OX40 (CD134). Intravenous ivuxolimab was administered to patients every 2 weeks at six dose levels: 0.01, 0.1, 0.3, 1.5, 3 and 10 mg/kg. Among the roughly 50 dose-escalation patients, approximately 20 had hepatocellular carcinoma, 15 or so melanoma, 9 renal cell carcinoma and 9 head and neck cancer. In the dose-escalation cohort, 75% to 85% of patients were male, and the mean age was 60 years with a range of roughly 20 to 79. Prior anti-PD-1, anti-PD-L1 or anti-CTLA-4 therapy was permitted, and about 40% of dose-escalation patients had received checkpoint inhibitors. Partial responses occurred in three dose-escalation patients, of whom one had hepatocellular carcinoma and two had cutaneous melanoma. The point of sequencing TCRbeta in the periphery was to test whether ivuxolimab changed TCR sequence diversity and drove clonal T-cell expansion. The paper reports the monotherapy dose-escalation portion (N = 52 patients) of the phase I ivuxolimab trial. Overall results and qualifications from the work: Low levels of normalized T-cell clonal expansion were also seen in some patients who did not respond. Which antigens the clonally expanded peripheral T cells were specific for was not determined. After ivuxolimab, more expanded clones were found on average in CD8+ T cells than in CD4+ T cells. In partial responders in the 0.1-3.0 mg/kg groups, normalized peripheral clonal expansion was found to be among the lowest, especially among CD8+ T cells. At doses of 0.1 to 3.0 mg/kg, clonal expansion of both CD4+ and CD8+ T cells in blood was seen between baseline and week 6.

To sequence the TCRbeta CDR3 region, genomic DNA was isolated from the sorted cells. TCRbeta CDR3 regions were sequenced using the immunoSEQ Assay. As stored in TCRdb, this immuneACCESS dataset retains in-frame rearrangements with V and J assigned. A fraction of the clones does not appear; measured against another copy, unresolved V genes explain less than half of the discrepancy, and the remainder lacks a known reason. Here the sample has some 17,000 clones; 65% to 90% occur a single time. Around an eighth of the sample goes to the ten largest clones. CDR1 and CDR2, per the germline V gene (reference sequence), are SGHKS and YYEKEE. The CDR3 sequence holds 13 residues, the cysteine and phenylalanine included. Only CDR3 DNA remains: 39 bases, in frame from the first base. V is clipped by 1 base and J by 4 bases, and the sequence between their germline boundaries is 7 bases long.

The chain was built from TRBV5-5 and TRBJ2-3, with TRBD1 perhaps the D gene, on 5 matching bases. The material sequenced was CD4+ or CD8+ T cells sorted from blood, taken in a trial of the OX40 agonist ivuxolimab. This TCR came from an adult with an advanced solid tumor such as melanoma, head and neck, liver or kidney cancer. The DNA sequence is TGTGCCAGCAGCTTGAGGGGCCCAGATACGCAGTATTTT. Its product reads: CASSLRGPDTQYF.